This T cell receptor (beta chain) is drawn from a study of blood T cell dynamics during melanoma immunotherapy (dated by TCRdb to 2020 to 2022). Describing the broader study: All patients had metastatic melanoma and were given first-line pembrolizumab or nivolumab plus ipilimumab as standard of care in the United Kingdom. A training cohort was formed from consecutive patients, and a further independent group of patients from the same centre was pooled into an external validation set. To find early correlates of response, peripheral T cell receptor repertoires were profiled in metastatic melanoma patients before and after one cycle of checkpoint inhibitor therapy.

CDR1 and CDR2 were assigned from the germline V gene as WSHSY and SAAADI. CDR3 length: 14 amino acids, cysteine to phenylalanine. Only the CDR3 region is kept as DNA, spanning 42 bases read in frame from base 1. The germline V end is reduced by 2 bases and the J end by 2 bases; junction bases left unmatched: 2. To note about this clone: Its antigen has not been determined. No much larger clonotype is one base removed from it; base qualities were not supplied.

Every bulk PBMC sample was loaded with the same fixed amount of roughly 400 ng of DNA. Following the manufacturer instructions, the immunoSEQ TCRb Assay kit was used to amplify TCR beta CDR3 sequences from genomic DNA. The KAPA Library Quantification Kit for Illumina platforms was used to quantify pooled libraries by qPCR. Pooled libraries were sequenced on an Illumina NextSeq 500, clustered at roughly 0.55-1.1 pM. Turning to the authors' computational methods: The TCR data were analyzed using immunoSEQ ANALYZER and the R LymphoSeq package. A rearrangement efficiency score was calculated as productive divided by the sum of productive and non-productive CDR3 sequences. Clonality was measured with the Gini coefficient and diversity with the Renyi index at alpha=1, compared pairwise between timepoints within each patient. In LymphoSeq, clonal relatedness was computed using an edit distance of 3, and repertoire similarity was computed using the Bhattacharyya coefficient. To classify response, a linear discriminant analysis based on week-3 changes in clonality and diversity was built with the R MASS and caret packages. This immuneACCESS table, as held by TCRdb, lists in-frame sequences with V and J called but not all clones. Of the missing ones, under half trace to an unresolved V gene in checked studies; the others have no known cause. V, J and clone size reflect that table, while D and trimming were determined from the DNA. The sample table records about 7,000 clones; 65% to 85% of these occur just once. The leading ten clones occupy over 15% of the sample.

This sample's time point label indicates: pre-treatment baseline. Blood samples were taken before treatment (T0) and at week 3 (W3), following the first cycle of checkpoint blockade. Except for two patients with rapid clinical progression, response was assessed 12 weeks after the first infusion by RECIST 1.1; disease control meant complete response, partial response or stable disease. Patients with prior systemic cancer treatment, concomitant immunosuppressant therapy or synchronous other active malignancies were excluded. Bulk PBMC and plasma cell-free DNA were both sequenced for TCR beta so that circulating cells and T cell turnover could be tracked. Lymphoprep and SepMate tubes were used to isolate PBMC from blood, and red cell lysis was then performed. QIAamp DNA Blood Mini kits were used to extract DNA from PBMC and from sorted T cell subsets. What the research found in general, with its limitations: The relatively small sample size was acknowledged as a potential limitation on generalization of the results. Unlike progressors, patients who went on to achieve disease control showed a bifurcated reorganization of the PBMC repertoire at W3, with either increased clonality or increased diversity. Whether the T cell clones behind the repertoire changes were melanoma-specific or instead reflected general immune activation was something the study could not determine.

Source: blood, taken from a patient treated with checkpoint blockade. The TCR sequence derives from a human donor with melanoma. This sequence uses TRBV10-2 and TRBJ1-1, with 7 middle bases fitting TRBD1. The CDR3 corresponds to CASSETGVNTEAFF. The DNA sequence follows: TGCGCCAGCAGTGAGACAGGGGTAAACACTGAAGCTTTCTTT.